This T cell receptor beta chain comes out of a study of vaccination effects on CD4 cells after COVID-19. On this clone: Its specificity is not known.

Antigen-specific CD4+ T cells were first expanded with viral peptide pools by the ViraFEST assay and only then sequenced. Subsequent to a culture period of about ten days, CD4+ T cells were isolated. Vaccine recipients, nucleocapsid antibody negative, had no prior SARS-CoV-2 infection. Using immunoSEQ multiplex PCR, the repertoire was profiled, and TCRdb retains in-frame clones only, with some absent. The sample carries approximately 30,000 clones, under 75% recorded once. Germline V gene sequence: CDR1 SGHTA, CDR2 FQGNSA. There are 15 residues in the CDR3. The V end lost 4 bases, the J end lost 4 bases, and 13 bases lay between the germline ends.

Here the sequenced sample was CD4+ T cells from PBMCs cultured with SARS-CoV-2 spike peptides, taken before COVID-19 vaccination. The clonotype originates from a human donor who received a COVID-19 vaccine. The rearrangement joins TRBV7-2 to TRBJ2-2; unclear D gene. CDR3 DNA sequence: TGTGCCAGCAGCTCCCAAGGAGTGTCCACCGGGGAGCTGTTTTTT. Amino acid sequence: CASSSQGVSTGELFF.